This TCR beta chain was sequenced during a study of cytomegalovirus exposure and HLA in healthy donors. For the study at large: Genetic ancestry analysis placed around four fifths of the roughly 400 donors that were genotyped in the Caucasian-associated cluster.

The germline V gene has CDR1 MNHNS and CDR2 SASEGT. V lost 0 bases, J lost 8 bases, and 13 bases lay in between. There are 14 residues in the CDR3. For this clone: Its antigen is unidentified.

Use of 60 Vbeta and 13 Jbeta primers characterized the PCR. The data were produced by immunoSEQ multiplex PCR, yet TCRdb's version contains in-frame clones alone and is incomplete. The sample shows 150,000 to 200,000 clones, 70% to 85% of them seen only once. Findings and caveats of the study: A link between a missense DCLRE1C variant and TCR beta V- and J-gene trimming emerged from a later analysis. Being productive about 87% or about 30% of the time was typical of most TCR beta V segments in an earlier analysis. As a later analysis revealed, the rate of TCR association differed by HLA locus, with DRB1 most and HLA-C fewest.

V usage is TRBV6-1 and J usage is TRBJ1-2; possibly TRBD1 for D (5 bases). The clonotype originates from a woman in her thirties in good health and CMV-seropositive. The sample consisted of PBMCs. This chain's CDR3 is CASSEAKLGAGYTF. The CDR3 coding sequence is TGTGCCAGCAGTGAAGCTAAGTTAGGGGCGGGCTACACCTTC.